This record concerns one T cell receptor (beta chain) sequence. Its target is unknown. The sample comes from a study of human T cells and chemical hapten exposure. Turning to the study itself: Chiefly women, the patients showed alopecia areata, totalis or universalis.

Study conclusions and caveats: No alteration of TCRs above 1 in 1000 frequency was seen with DPC sensitization.

V was cut by 6 bases and J by 2 bases, with 13 bases left in between. The CDR3 length is 14 residues. CDR1 is KGHDR and CDR2 is SFDVKD in the germline V gene. The study's library attached unique molecular identifiers to single cDNA molecules. TCRdb reprocessed the RACE reads with MiXCR, giving one entry per CDR3 protein. The sample shows more than 110,000 distinct CDR3 sequences, roughly 12% of them seen only once. Time point of the sample: patch test 2, 6 weeks after DPC sensitization. Treatment reported: therapeutic diphenylcyclopropenone sensitization with weekly scalp DPC. This specimen consisted of whole blood, obtained in connection with sensitization to the hapten diphenylcyclopropenone (DPC). The clonotype originates from a woman aged 45-65 years with alopecia areata. Some clones in this sample may be carry-over from other donors' samples. The gene calls are TRBV24-1 and TRBJ2-7; no clear D. Written as DNA, the CDR3 is TGTGCCACCAGTAATAAAGGAGTTCCCTACGAGCAGTACTTC. Translation: CATSNKGVPYEQYF.